A selection of T cell receptor beta chains follows, all from one sample in a study of memory CD4+ T cells and cytomegalovirus serostatus. Profiling relied on immunoSEQ multiplex PCR, and the TCRdb table lists in-frame clones only, not all of them. The sample has about 26,000 clones, about 80% seen once; the top ten hold over 0.6%. The specimen was memory CD4+ T cells from blood. All receptors come from an adult in good health and CMV-seronegative. The CDR3 runs from the conserved cysteine through the conserved F or W.

j_call: TRBJ2-3
v_call: TRBV29-1
cdr3_length: 15
cdr3_aa: CSVEDRKGFTDTQYF

j_call: TRBJ2-5
v_call: TRBV4-3
cdr3_length: 14
cdr3_aa: CASSRRQGAETQYF

j_call: TRBJ1-5
v_call: TRBV5-1
cdr3_length: 15
cdr3_aa: CASSLAGMGNQPQHF

j_call: TRBJ2-5
v_call: TRBV5-1
cdr3_length: 11
cdr3_aa: CASRDEETQYF

j_call: TRBJ2-1
v_call: TRBV6-5
cdr3_length: 15
cdr3_aa: CASSRTSGGRGEQFF

j_call: TRBJ2-1
v_call: TRBV4-3
cdr3_length: 14
cdr3_aa: CASSQGTGLNEQFF

j_call: TRBJ2-7
v_call: TRBV5-4
cdr3_length: 16
cdr3_aa: CASNRKQGARRSEQYF

j_call: TRBJ1-5
v_call: TRBV27
cdr3_length: 14
cdr3_aa: CASRGTGGHQPQHF

j_call: TRBJ2-7
v_call: TRBV11-1
cdr3_length: 15
cdr3_aa: CASSLTSVSAYEQYF

j_call: TRBJ2-5
v_call: TRBV4-1
cdr3_length: 16
cdr3_aa: CASSQGHSGGVETQYF

j_call: TRBJ1-1
v_call: TRBV4-2
cdr3_length: 14
cdr3_aa: CASSPLRGARVAFF

j_call: TRBJ2-5
v_call: TRBV7-7
cdr3_length: 14
cdr3_aa: CASSAGPVQETQYF

j_call: TRBJ2-7
v_call: TRBV2
cdr3_length: 12
cdr3_aa: CAGGQIPYEQYF

j_call: TRBJ1-2
v_call: TRBV28
cdr3_length: 16
cdr3_aa: CASSLGAGNGWDGYTF

j_call: TRBJ2-5
v_call: TRBV10-2
cdr3_length: 14
cdr3_aa: CASSMASGQETQYF

j_call: TRBJ1-1
v_call: TRBV7-8
cdr3_length: 13
cdr3_aa: CASSLGEVTEAFF

j_call: TRBJ1-1
v_call: TRBV11-2
cdr3_length: 13
cdr3_aa: CASSVTRNTEAFF

j_call: TRBJ2-1
v_call: TRBV11-2
cdr3_length: 15
cdr3_aa: CASSTALGPYNEQFF

j_call: TRBJ2-5
v_call: TRBV5-1
cdr3_length: 14
cdr3_aa: CASSLGQPTETQYF

j_call: TRBJ1-2
v_call: TRBV7-2
cdr3_length: 13
cdr3_aa: CASSFLDSRGYTF

j_call: TRBJ2-1
v_call: TRBV7-6
cdr3_length: 15
cdr3_aa: CASSLQPSGVDEQFF

j_call: TRBJ2-7
v_call: TRBV18
cdr3_length: 13
cdr3_aa: CASSPPGNYEQYF

j_call: TRBJ2-5
v_call: TRBV5-1
cdr3_length: 14
cdr3_aa: CASSSAGGGETQYF

j_call: TRBJ1-1
v_call: TRBV9
cdr3_length: 17
cdr3_aa: CASSVVGGVGRPTEAFF

j_call: TRBJ2-1
v_call: TRBV11-2
cdr3_length: 15
cdr3_aa: CASSSKLSSYNEQFF

j_call: TRBJ2-5
v_call: TRBV30
cdr3_length: 14
cdr3_aa: CAWSVLGGGETQYF

j_call: TRBJ2-1
v_call: TRBV4-3
cdr3_length: 18
cdr3_aa: CASSQRRSGGGRYNEQFF

j_call: TRBJ1-2
v_call: TRBV7-5
cdr3_length: 15
cdr3_aa: CARSLGQAANYGYTF

j_call: TRBJ1-1
v_call: TRBV18
cdr3_length: 14
cdr3_aa: CASSPEPPGHEAFF

j_call: TRBJ1-1
v_call: TRBV19
cdr3_length: 18
cdr3_aa: CASSPRDRGRKGNTEAFF

j_call: TRBJ2-7
v_call: TRBV29-1
cdr3_length: 11
cdr3_aa: CSVSKGYEQYF

j_call: TRBJ1-1
v_call: TRBV7-3
cdr3_length: 17
cdr3_aa: CASSLNGGLGRHTEAFF

j_call: TRBJ2-7
v_call: TRBV5-6
cdr3_length: 16
cdr3_aa: CASSTGLAGGSREQYF

j_call: TRBJ2-2
v_call: TRBV6-6
cdr3_length: 14
cdr3_aa: CASSPPDRPSELFF

j_call: TRBJ1-2
v_call: TRBV30
cdr3_length: 11
cdr3_aa: CAWTGAYGYTF

j_call: TRBJ1-5
v_call: TRBV28
cdr3_length: 11
cdr3_aa: CASSSYQPQHF

j_call: TRBJ2-5
v_call: TRBV7-2
cdr3_length: 16
cdr3_aa: CASSLGGRPTDETQYF

j_call: TRBJ1-6
v_call: TRBV9
cdr3_length: 14
cdr3_aa: CASSVEAGSTPLHF

j_call: TRBJ1-4
v_call: TRBV7-8
cdr3_length: 13
cdr3_aa: CASSVNREEKLFF

j_call: TRBJ1-2
v_call: TRBV10-3
cdr3_length: 16
cdr3_aa: CAISSTVPPSNYGYTF

j_call: TRBJ1-5
v_call: TRBV5-8
cdr3_length: 14
cdr3_aa: CASIPDRVGWPQHF

j_call: TRBJ2-1
v_call: TRBV5-6
cdr3_length: 13
cdr3_aa: CASSLGGDNEQFF